This TCR beta chain is drawn from a study of T-cell reconstitution after alpha-beta-depleted transplantation in children. The CDR3 loop spans 13 amino acids. Looked up from germline, CDR1 is MNHEY and CDR2 is SMNVEV (reference sequence). Trimming pared 5 bases from V and 7 bases from J, leaving 15 bases between. The TCRbeta library incorporated unique molecular identifiers. TCRdb re-called the PCR reads through MiXCR, storing one row per CDR3 protein. The sample consists of 530,000 or so distinct CDR3 sequences, roughly 30% of them appearing once. The sequence was collected from a boy in the first two years of life with Wiskott-Aldrich syndrome, due to receive a stem cell transplant. The rearrangement links TRBV27 to TRBJ2-7; no definite D call. Sequencing was performed on PBMCs, taken before TCRalphabeta/CD19-depleted stem cell transplant. CDR3 protein: CASSGDPRREQYF. The CDR3 DNA is TGTGCCAGCAGTGGCGACCCTAGGAGAGAGCAGTACTTC.